This T cell receptor (beta chain) was captured by sequencing in a study of blood T cell repertoires in COVID-19. Study-wide background: Samples of COVID-19 (acute and convalescent) were obtained from the United States, Italy and Spain.

Per the authors' pipeline: Reference gene primer amplification gave estimated nucleated cell counts. Assay used: immunoSEQ multiplex PCR; TCRdb lists only in-frame clones, some missing. Clonal size and the V and J genes are those of that table, whereas D and trimming came from the DNA. The sample includes 150,000 to 200,000 clones, over 80% of them seen just once. This clone was detected a few times. CDR1 and CDR2 from the germline V gene are LGHDT and YNNKEL (reference sequence). The CDR3 is 18 amino acids. The V segment lost 4 bases and the J segment 8 bases; nucleotides outside the gene matches: 15.

This TCR was recovered from a man aged 25 to 45 with COVID-19, enrolled during active disease. Sequencing input: peripheral blood. The chain carries TRBV3-1 (or the pseudogene TRBV3-2) and TRBJ1-4; 11 positions agree with TRBD1. CDR3 DNA: TGTGCCAGCAGCCCCCTGGGGAGGCCTGGACAGGGGGCGGAAAAACTGTTTTTT. It is translated as CASSPLGRPGQGAEKLFF.